Following are 32 T cell receptor beta chains from one sample sequenced in a study of T-cell reconstitution after alpha-beta-depleted transplantation in children. Using unique molecular identifiers, the investigators prepared the TCRbeta library. In TCRdb, the PCR reads were re-called with MiXCR into one record per CDR3 protein. The table records about 610,000 distinct CDR3 sequences, about 11% of them present only once. The sequencing used PBMCs from the stem cell graft donor, collected from the stem cell graft. These TCRs come from a human donor who donated a stem cell graft to a child with acute myeloid leukemia.

In this sample, this clonotype turned up many times. The genes are TRBV5-1 and TRBJ2-6, with 14 bases lining up with TRBD2. The CDR3 covers 20 residues. Trimming at V came to 4 bases and at J to 1 base, leaving 10 bases not matched to a gene. Germline V gives CDR1 SGHRS, CDR2 YFSETQ. The chain's CDR3 is CASSTGTSGSPLSGANVLTF. In nucleotides, the CDR3 is TGCGCCAGCAGCACAGGGACTAGCGGGAGCCCCCTTTCTGGGGCCAACGTCCTGACTTTC.

The table lists this clonotype with many counts. This chain links TRBV27 with TRBJ2-7, with 10 bases that match TRBD2. Germline assignment: CDR1 MNHEY and CDR2 SMNVEV (reference sequence). V trimming: 4 bases; J trimming: 5 bases; junction bases outside the gene matches: 5. This CDR3 is 14 amino acids long. The CDR3 nucleotides read TGTGCCAGCAGTTCTCAGCGGGAGGGCAACGAGCAGTACTTC. Translating gives CASSSQREGNEQYF.

This clonotype showed up many times. The chain uses TRBV7-9 and TRBJ2-1, with a tentative D call TRBD1 (6 bases). Germline CDR1 SEHNR, CDR2 FQNEAQ (reference sequence). With 5 bases removed from V and 7 bases from J, the gap between germline ends came to 21 bases. The CDR3 is 16 amino acids. Here the CDR3 reads CASSPQTTTTGNEQFF. CDR3 DNA sequence: TGTGCCAGCAGCCCACAGACTACAACAACAGGGAATGAGCAGTTCTTC.

This clonotype was seen repeatedly, ten times or more. The rearrangement links TRBV10-3 to TRBJ2-3; tentatively, D is TRBD1 (5 bases). Trimming removed 5 bases from V and 0 bases from J, with 9 bases in between. The CDR3 extends over 14 amino acids. Per the germline V gene, CDR1 is ENHRY and CDR2 is SYGVKD. CDR3 DNA sequence: TGTGCCATCAGTTCACAGGCTAGCACAGATACGCAGTATTTT. Translating it yields CAISSQASTDTQYF.

This clonotype showed up many times. V and J are TRBV12-3 or TRBV12-4 and TRBJ2-1, with D unclear. CDR3 length: 12 amino acids. V shed 7 bases and J shed 9 bases, with 13 bases lying between them. Here the CDR3 reads CASNLDPREQFF. The CDR3 nucleotides read TGTGCCAGCAACTTAGACCCCCGTGAGCAGTTCTTC.

This clonotype came up many times. The V gene is TRBV15, the J gene TRBJ1-5, with D maybe TRBD1 (5 bases). CDR1 is LNHNV and CDR2 is YYDKDF in the germline V gene (reference sequence). Trimming took 2 bases from V and 6 from J, leaving 11 bases between them. The CDR3 totals 14 residues. CDR3 coding DNA: TGTGCCACCAGCAGAACAATAGGGGTTCAGCCCCAGCATTTT. Its translation: CATSRTIGVQPQHF.

In this sample, this clonotype turned up many times. The chain uses TRBV6-1 and TRBJ2-5; D may be TRBD2 (6 bases). Trimming shortened V by 5 bases and J by 6 bases, and 25 bases separated the two germline ends. This CDR3 is built from 17 residues. Germline V gives CDR1 MNHNS, CDR2 SASEGT. The DNA for the CDR3 is TGTGCCAGCAGTCGCAACCCCGGAGGGCCGGGTTCGCAGACCCAGTACTTC. The encoded protein is CASSRNPGGPGSQTQYF.

Many counts were recorded for this clonotype. The V gene is TRBV28, the J gene TRBJ2-7, with TRBD1 matching 7 bases. V was pared by 3 bases and J by 2 bases, with 4 bases of the junction left unmatched. Germline V gene sequence: CDR1 MDHEN, CDR2 SYDVKM. There are 14 residues in the CDR3. CDR3 nucleotide sequence: TGTGCCAGCAGTTTTGGGGACAGCCCCTACGAGCAGTACTTC. Residues: CASSFGDSPYEQYF.

V usage is TRBV27 and J usage is TRBJ2-1, with TRBD2 as a possible D gene (6 bases). Germline V gene sequence: CDR1 MNHEY, CDR2 SMNVEV (reference sequence). The CDR3 runs to 16 residues. Trimming pared 0 bases from V and 3 bases from J, leaving 12 bases between. The CDR3 sequence: CASSLSMASVYNEQFF. CDR3 nucleotides: TGTGCCAGCAGTTTATCGATGGCTAGCGTCTACAATGAGCAGTTCTTC.

This clonotype turned up a few times. The chain is built from TRBV27 and TRBJ2-5, with 8 bases fitting TRBD2. This CDR3 is 16 amino acids long. Germline lookup yields CDR1 MNHEY and CDR2 SMNVEV (reference sequence). Trimming removed 6 bases from V and 1 base from J; junction bases left unmatched: 10. CDR3 protein: CASRNRTSRFQETQYF. CDR3 bases: TGTGCCAGCAGAAACCGGACTAGCAGGTTCCAAGAGACCCAGTACTTC.

The V gene is TRBV20-1, the J gene TRBJ2-1; a weak D match, TRBD2 (5 bases). The CDR3 totals 15 residues. The V and J ends lost 0 bases and 3 bases respectively, with 12 bases between them. Germline V gene sequence: CDR1 DFQATT, CDR2 SNEGSKA (reference sequence). The DNA of the CDR3 is TGCAGTGCTAGAGATCCAGCGGAATACTACAATGAGCAGTTCTTC. It codes for CSARDPAEYYNEQFF.

The table lists this clonotype with a few counts. The rearrangement links TRBV6-5 to TRBJ1-2; the D is unclear. Germline V gives CDR1 MNHEY, CDR2 SVGAGI. V was pared by 2 bases and J by 8 bases, with 18 bases between. The length of the CDR3 is 15 residues. CDR3 nucleotides: TGTGCCAGCAGTTACAATATAGTAAGACGTGGGGGCTACACCTTC. Its translation is CASSYNIVRRGGYTF.

The rearrangement uses TRBV20-1 and TRBJ2-1, with D unresolved. The CDR3 consists of 14 residues. Trimming left V 4 bases short and J 5 bases short, with 15 bases between. CDR1 is DFQATT, CDR2 SNEGSKA, per germline (reference sequence). In DNA, the CDR3 is TGCAGTGCTATTCGGGTCACCTTCAACAATGAGCAGTTCTTC. It yields the protein CSAIRVTFNNEQFF.

In this sample, this clonotype turned up many times. The J gene is TRBJ2-3, the V gene TRBV9; D unclear. Germline V CDR1 and CDR2: SGDLS, YYNGEE. This CDR3 spans 15 amino acids. V was cut by 1 base and J by 2 bases, with 11 bases left in between. The CDR3 DNA is TGTGCCAGCAGCGTACTGGCTAGGCCCACAGATACGCAGTATTTT. As protein: CASSVLARPTDTQYF. The whole variable domain, filled in from reference TRBV9 and TRBJ2-3, reads DSGVTQTPKHLITATGQRVTLRCSPRSGDLSVYWYQQSLDQGLQFLIQYYNGEERAKGNILERFSAQQFPDLHSELNLSSLELGDSALYFCASSVLARPTDTQYFGPGTRLTVL.

In this sample, this clonotype turned up many times. This rearrangement joins TRBV20-1 to TRBJ1-4; 8 bases agree with TRBD1. The CDR3 contains 14 residues. V lost 6 bases and J lost 13; bases outside the gene matches: 16. Germline CDR1 and CDR2: DFQATT and SNEGSKA (reference sequence). The CDR3 protein is CSAAGQGRAEGLFF. The CDR3 nucleotides read TGCAGTGCAGCCGGACAGGGAAGGGCCGAGGGACTGTTTTTT.

The DNA for the CDR3 is TGTGCCACCAGCAGAGGGGCGGAATCTCGTTCCTACGAGCAGTACTTC. Its protein product is CATSRGAESRSYEQYF. This chain connects TRBV15 to TRBJ2-7; no definite D call. Trimming left V 1 base short and J 1 base short, with 14 bases between. Germline CDR1 and CDR2: LNHNV and YYDKDF (reference sequence). The CDR3 has 16 residues. Full variable domain (missing parts from reference TRBV15 and TRBJ2-7): DAMVIQNPRYQVTQFGKPVTLSCSQTLNHNVMYWYQQKSSQAPKLLFHYYDKDFNNEADTPDNFQSRRPNTSFCFLDIRSPGLGDTAMYLCATSRGAESRSYEQYFGPGTRLTVT.

This clonotype was counted a few times. V gene TRBV19 combines with J gene TRBJ1-5; 8 bases match TRBD1. V lost 0 bases, J lost 7 bases, and 2 bases stayed unmatched. CDR3 length: 14 residues. Germline assignment: CDR1 LNHDA and CDR2 SQIVND (reference sequence). CDR3 sequence: CASSIDDRGQPQHF. The CDR3 nucleotides read TGTGCCAGTAGTATAGACGACAGGGGACAGCCCCAGCATTTT.

This clonotype was observed a few times. The chain is built from TRBV7-2 and TRBJ2-7; D is perhaps TRBD1 or TRBD2 (5 bases each). V was trimmed by 1 base and J by 2 bases, leaving 18 bases between them. The CDR3 has 17 amino acids. CDR1 SGHTA and CDR2 FQGNSA come from the germline V gene. CDR3 amino acids: CASSLVRGTGPTYEQYF. CDR3 in DNA: TGTGCCAGCAGCTTAGTCCGGGGAACAGGCCCAACCTACGAGCAGTACTTC.

This rearrangement joins TRBV6-2 or TRBV6-3 to TRBJ1-1; D unresolved. Germline V CDR1 and CDR2: MNHEY, SVGEGT. The CDR3 runs 13 residues. With 7 bases removed from V and 2 bases from J, the gap between germline ends came to 11 bases. CDR3 coding DNA: TGTGCCAGCAACCGTCCGGGCAACACTGAAGCTTTCTTT. Translation gives CASNRPGNTEAFF.

This clonotype occurred many times. This chain uses TRBV5-1 with TRBJ2-2; D not resolved. V lost 4 bases and J lost 6, with 13 bases in between. The CDR3 extends over 14 amino acids. The germline CDR1 and CDR2 sequences are SGHRS and YFSETQ. The CDR3 sequence is CASSPLSGAGELFF. The CDR3 DNA sequence: TGCGCCAGCAGCCCCTTGTCCGGTGCCGGGGAGCTGTTTTTT.

The chain combines TRBV6-1 with TRBJ2-3; 15 nucleotides line up with TRBD2. This CDR3 contains 16 residues. After removal of 6 bases from V and 4 bases from J, the junction contained 5 bases not matched to a gene. Germline CDR1 and CDR2: MNHNS and SASEGT. CDR3 nucleotides: TGTGCCAGCAGCCAGGGACTAGCGGGAGGAGCAGATACGCAGTATTTT. This translates into CASSQGLAGGADTQYF.

This clonotype was found many times. The V gene is TRBV9, the J gene TRBJ2-7; D unresolved. V lost 0 bases to trimming and J lost 2 bases, with 9 bases between them. Germline CDR1 and CDR2: SGDLS and YYNGEE. This CDR3 is built from 14 residues. The CDR3 loop is CASSVADGTYEQYF. As DNA, the CDR3 is TGTGCCAGCAGCGTAGCTGACGGAACCTACGAGCAGTACTTC.

This clonotype was found a few times. This chain connects TRBV9 to TRBJ2-7, with D possibly being TRBD2 (5 bases). Trimming removed 1 base at V and 1 base at J, with 12 bases between. CDR3 length equals 15 residues. CDR1 and CDR2 (germline): SGDLS, YYNGEE. The CDR3 DNA is TGTGCCAGCAGCGTAAGTCCAGCGGCATCCTACGAGCAGTACTTC. It codes for CASSVSPAASYEQYF.

The gene calls are TRBV3-1 and TRBJ1-5, with D possibly TRBD1 on 5 matching bases. The ends were cut back, 4 bases at V and 4 bases at J, with 11 bases in the middle. The germline V gene has CDR1 LGHDT and CDR2 YNNKEL (reference sequence). This CDR3 has 14 residues. DNA for the CDR3: TGTGCCAGCAGCCCTATGGGGGGAAATCAGCCCCAGCATTTT. Amino acids: CASSPMGGNQPQHF.

V gene TRBV9 combines with J gene TRBJ2-1; D is possibly TRBD2 (6 bases). The CDR3 covers 15 residues. V was clipped by 0 bases and J by 3 bases, with 10 bases between them. Germline CDR1 SGDLS, CDR2 YYNGEE. The DNA for the CDR3 is TGTGCCAGCAGCGTAGTCGGGAGAGGCTACAATGAGCAGTTCTTC. It is translated as CASSVVGRGYNEQFF.

This clonotype was seen a handful of times. The chain recombines TRBV14 with TRBJ2-1, with 8 bases that match TRBD2. The germline V gene has CDR1 SGHDN and CDR2 FVKESK. The trim removed 4 bases at V and 3 bases at J, leaving 11 bases unmatched. The CDR3 length is 17 residues. CDR3 bases: TGTGCCAGCAGCCCCCCAGGGTTAAGCGGGAGCTACAATGAGCAGTTCTTC. Translating gives CASSPPGLSGSYNEQFF.

This clonotype was seen a few times. The J gene is TRBJ1-3, the V gene TRBV3-1; 7 bases line up with TRBD1. After removal of 4 bases from V and 2 bases from J, the junction contained 8 bases not matched to a gene. This CDR3 contains 16 residues. CDR1 LGHDT and CDR2 YNNKEL come from the germline V gene (reference sequence). The CDR3 sequence: CASSLLDRVTGNTIYF. The DNA of the CDR3 is TGTGCCAGCAGCCTGTTAGACAGGGTAACTGGAAACACCATATATTTT.

The J gene is TRBJ2-6, the V gene TRBV20-1, with TRBD1 identical over 7 bases. CDR1 and CDR2 (germline): DFQATT, SNEGSKA (reference sequence). The J segment lost 5 bases and the V segment lost 4 bases, leaving 11 bases of the junction unmatched. The CDR3 is 16 residues long. CDR3 sequence reads: CSAKPTGPRRANVLTF. The CDR3 DNA is TGCAGTGCTAAGCCGACAGGGCCCAGAAGGGCCAACGTCCTGACTTTC.

At least ten counts were recorded for this clonotype. The chain combines TRBV5-1 with TRBJ1-1; D gene uncertain. There are 14 residues in the CDR3. The V and J ends lost 1 base and 1 base respectively, with 8 bases between them. Germline assignment: CDR1 SGHRS and CDR2 YFSETQ. The CDR3 region is CASSLTGSNTEAFF. CDR3 in DNA: TGCGCCAGCAGCTTGACCGGCTCGAACACTGAAGCTTTCTTT.

In this sample, this clonotype turned up a few times. This chain uses TRBV27 with TRBJ1-5; 10 nucleotides line up with TRBD1. Losses at the gene ends were 2 bases for V and 5 bases for J; bases not matched to a gene: 3. The germline V gene has CDR1 MNHEY and CDR2 SMNVEV (reference sequence). The CDR3 loop spans 15 amino acids. CDR3 bases: TGTGCCAGCAGTTTAAGGACAGGGGGTTATCAGCCCCAGCATTTT. Protein product: CASSLRTGGYQPQHF.

This clonotype was detected only a few times. The chain carries TRBV20-1 and TRBJ1-2, with unresolved D. CDR1 and CDR2 (germline): DFQATT, SNEGSKA (reference sequence). Deletions cut 0 bases from V and 4 bases from J, with 12 bases between. The CDR3 runs 14 residues. The CDR3 DNA follows: TGCAGTGCTAGAGAATGGGCCTCGGGCTATGGCTACACCTTC. It is translated as CSAREWASGYGYTF.

The sample holds a few counts of this clonotype. The chain combines TRBV3-1 with TRBJ2-1; 10 bases are a match to TRBD2. Germline assignment: CDR1 LGHDT and CDR2 YNNKEL (reference sequence). The CDR3 contains 16 residues. Losses at the gene ends were 5 bases for V and 3 bases for J; bases not matched to a gene: 7. As DNA, the CDR3 is TGTGCCAGCAGCAATTGGGGGACTAGCGTCTACAATGAGCAGTTCTTC. Protein sequence: CASSNWGTSVYNEQFF.